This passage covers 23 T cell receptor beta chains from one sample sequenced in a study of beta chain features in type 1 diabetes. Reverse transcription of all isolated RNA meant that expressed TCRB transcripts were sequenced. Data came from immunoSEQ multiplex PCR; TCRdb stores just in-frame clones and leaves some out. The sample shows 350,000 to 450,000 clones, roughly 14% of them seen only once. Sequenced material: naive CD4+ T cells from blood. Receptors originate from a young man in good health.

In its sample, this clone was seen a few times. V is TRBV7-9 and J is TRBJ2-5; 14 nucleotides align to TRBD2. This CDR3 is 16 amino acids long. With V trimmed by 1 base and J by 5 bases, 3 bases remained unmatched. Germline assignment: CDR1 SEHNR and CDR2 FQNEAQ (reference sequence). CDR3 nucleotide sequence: TGTGCCAGCAGCTTAGGACTAGCGGGAGGGCCGGAGACCCAGTACTTC. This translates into CASSLGLAGGPETQYF.

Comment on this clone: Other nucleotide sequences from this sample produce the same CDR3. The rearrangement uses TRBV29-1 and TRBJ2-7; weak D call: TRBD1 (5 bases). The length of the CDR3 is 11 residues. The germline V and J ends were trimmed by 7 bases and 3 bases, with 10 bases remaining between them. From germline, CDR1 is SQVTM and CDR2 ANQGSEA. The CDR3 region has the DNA TGCAGCGCCGGACAAAGCTACGAGCAGTACTTC. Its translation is CSAGQSYEQYF.

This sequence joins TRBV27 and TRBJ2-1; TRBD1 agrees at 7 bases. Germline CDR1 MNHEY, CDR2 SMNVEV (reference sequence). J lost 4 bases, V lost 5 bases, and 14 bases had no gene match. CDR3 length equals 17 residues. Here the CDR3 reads CASSPLGGWDRYNEQFF. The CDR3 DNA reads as TGTGCCAGCAGTCCCCTCGGCGGATGGGACAGATACAATGAGCAGTTCTTC.

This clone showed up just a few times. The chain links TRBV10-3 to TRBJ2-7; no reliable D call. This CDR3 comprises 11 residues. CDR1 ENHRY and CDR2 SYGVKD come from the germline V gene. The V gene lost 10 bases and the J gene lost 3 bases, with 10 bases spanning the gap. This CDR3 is CATATGYEQYF. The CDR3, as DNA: TGTGCCACGGCAACGGGCTACGAGCAGTACTTC.

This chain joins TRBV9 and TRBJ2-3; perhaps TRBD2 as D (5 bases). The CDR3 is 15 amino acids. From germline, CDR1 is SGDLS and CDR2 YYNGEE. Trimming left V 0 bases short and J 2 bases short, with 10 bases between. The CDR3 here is CASSVDTGYTDTQYF. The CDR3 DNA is TGTGCCAGCAGCGTAGATACGGGGTACACAGATACGCAGTATTTT.

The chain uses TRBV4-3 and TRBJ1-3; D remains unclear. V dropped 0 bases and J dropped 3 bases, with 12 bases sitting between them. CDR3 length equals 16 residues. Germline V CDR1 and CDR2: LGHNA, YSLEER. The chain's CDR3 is CASSQESRRIGNTIYF. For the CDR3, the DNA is TGCGCCAGCAGCCAAGAAAGTAGGCGGATTGGAAACACCATATATTTT.

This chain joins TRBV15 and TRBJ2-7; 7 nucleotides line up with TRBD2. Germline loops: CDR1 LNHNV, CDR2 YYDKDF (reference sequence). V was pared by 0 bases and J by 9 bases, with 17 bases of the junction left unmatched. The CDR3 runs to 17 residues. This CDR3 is CATSRDLGSSGDESQYF. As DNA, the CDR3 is TGTGCCACCAGCAGAGATCTCGGGTCTAGCGGCGATGAATCGCAGTACTTC.

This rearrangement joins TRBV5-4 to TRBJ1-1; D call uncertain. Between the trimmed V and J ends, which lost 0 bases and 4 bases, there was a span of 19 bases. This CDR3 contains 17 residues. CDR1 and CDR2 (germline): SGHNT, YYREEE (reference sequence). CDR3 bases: TGTGCCAGCAGCTTGGGTCGGTTCGGGGATTGGACCACTGAAGCTTTCTTT. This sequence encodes CASSLGRFGDWTTEAFF.

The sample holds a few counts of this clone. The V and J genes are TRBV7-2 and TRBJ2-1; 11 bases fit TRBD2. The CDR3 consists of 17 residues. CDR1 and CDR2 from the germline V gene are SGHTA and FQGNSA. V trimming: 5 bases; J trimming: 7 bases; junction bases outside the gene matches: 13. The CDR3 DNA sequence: TGTGCCAGCAGCCCAACCGGGACTAGCGGACTTGGGAATGAGCAGTTCTTC. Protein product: CASSPTGTSGLGNEQFF.

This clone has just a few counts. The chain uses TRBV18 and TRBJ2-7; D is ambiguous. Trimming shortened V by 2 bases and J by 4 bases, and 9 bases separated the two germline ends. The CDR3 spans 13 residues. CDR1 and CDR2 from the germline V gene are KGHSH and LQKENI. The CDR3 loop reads CASSPGQIYEQYF. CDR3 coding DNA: TGTGCCAGCTCACCAGGGCAGATTTACGAGCAGTACTTC.

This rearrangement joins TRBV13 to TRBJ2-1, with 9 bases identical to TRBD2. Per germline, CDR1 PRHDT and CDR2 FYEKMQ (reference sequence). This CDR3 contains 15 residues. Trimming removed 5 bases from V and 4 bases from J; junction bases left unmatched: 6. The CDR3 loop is CASSPGLARYNEQFF. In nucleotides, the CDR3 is TGTGCCAGCAGCCCTGGACTAGCGAGGTACAATGAGCAGTTCTTC.

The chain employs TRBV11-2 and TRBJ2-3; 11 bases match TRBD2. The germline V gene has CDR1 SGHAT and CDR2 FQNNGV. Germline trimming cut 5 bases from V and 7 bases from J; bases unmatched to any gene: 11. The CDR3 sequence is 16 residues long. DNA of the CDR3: TGTGCCAGCAGCGCCCGGGGAACTAGCGGGAGAAATACGCAGTATTTT. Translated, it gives CASSARGTSGRNTQYF.

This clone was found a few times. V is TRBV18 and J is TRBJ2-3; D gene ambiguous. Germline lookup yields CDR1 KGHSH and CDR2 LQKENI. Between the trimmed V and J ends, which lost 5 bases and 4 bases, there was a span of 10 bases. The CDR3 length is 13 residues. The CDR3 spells CASSWEPADTQYF. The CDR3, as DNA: TGTGCCAGCTCATGGGAACCAGCAGATACGCAGTATTTT.

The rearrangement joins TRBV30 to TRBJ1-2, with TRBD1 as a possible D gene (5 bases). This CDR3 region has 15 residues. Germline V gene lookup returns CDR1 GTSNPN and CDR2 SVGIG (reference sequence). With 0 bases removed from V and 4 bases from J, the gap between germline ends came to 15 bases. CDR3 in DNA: TGTGCCTGGAGTGTAAGACAGAGAAGGTTCTATGGCTACACCTTC. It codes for CAWSVRQRRFYGYTF.

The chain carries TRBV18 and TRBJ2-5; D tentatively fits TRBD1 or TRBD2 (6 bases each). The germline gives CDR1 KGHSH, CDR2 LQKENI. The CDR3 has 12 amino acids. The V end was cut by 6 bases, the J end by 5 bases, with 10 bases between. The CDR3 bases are TGTGCCAGCTCGGGGGGCGCGGAGACCCAGTACTTC. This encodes CASSGGAETQYF.

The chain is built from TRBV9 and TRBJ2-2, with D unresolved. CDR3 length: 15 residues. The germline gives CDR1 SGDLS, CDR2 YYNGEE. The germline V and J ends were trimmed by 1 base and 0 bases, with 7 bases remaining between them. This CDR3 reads CASSVIGSNTGELFF. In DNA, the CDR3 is TGTGCCAGCAGCGTAATAGGCTCGAACACCGGGGAGCTGTTTTTT.

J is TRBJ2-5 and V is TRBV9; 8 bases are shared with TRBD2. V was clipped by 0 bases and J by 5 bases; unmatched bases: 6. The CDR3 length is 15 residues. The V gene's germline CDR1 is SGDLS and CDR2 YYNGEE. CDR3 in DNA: TGTGCCAGCAGCGTAGCTCCGGGAGGGCTGGAGACCCAGTACTTC. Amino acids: CASSVAPGGLETQYF. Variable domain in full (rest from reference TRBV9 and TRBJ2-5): DSGVTQTPKHLITATGQRVTLRCSPRSGDLSVYWYQQSLDQGLQFLIQYYNGEERAKGNILERFSAQQFPDLHSELNLSSLELGDSALYFCASSVAPGGLETQYFGPGTRLLVL.

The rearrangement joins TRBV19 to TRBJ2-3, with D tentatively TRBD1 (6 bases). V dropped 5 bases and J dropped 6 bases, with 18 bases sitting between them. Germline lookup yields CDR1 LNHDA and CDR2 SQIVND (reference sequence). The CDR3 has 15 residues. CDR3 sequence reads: CASSVGWDTPDTQYF. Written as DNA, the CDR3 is TGTGCCAGTAGTGTCGGCTGGGACACGCCGGATACGCAGTATTTT.

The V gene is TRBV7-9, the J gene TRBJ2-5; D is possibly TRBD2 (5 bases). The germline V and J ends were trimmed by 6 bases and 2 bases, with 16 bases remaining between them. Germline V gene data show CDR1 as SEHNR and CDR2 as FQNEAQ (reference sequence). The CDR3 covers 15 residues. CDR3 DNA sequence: TGTGCCAGCAGTCGCGGGCCTTCGGATCAAGAGACCCAGTACTTC. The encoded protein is CASSRGPSDQETQYF.

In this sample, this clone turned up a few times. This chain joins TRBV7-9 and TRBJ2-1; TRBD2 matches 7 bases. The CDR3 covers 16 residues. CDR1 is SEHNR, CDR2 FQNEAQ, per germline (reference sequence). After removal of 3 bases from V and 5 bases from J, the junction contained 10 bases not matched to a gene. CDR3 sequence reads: CASSLMGGREHNEQFF. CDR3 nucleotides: TGTGCCAGCAGCTTGATGGGAGGGCGGGAACACAATGAGCAGTTCTTC. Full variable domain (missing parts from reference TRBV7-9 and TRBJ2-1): DTGVSQNPRHKITKRGQNVTFRCDPISEHNRLYWYRQTLGQGPEFLTYFQNEAQLEKSRLLSDRFSAERPKGSFSTLEIQRTEQGDSAMYLCASSLMGGREHNEQFFGPGTRLTVL.

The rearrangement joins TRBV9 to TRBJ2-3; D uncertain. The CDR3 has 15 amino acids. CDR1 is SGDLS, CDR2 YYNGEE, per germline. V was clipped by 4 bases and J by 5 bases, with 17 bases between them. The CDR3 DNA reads TGTGCCAGCAGCCCTCAACCCAGAATTATAGATACGCAGTATTTT. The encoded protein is CASSPQPRIIDTQYF. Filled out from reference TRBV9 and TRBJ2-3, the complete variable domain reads DSGVTQTPKHLITATGQRVTLRCSPRSGDLSVYWYQQSLDQGLQFLIQYYNGEERAKGNILERFSAQQFPDLHSELNLSSLELGDSALYFCASSPQPRIIDTQYFGPGTRLTVL.

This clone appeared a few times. The CDR3 sequence is CAWSVGVGGYGYTF. In DNA form, the CDR3 reads TGTGCCTGGAGTGTCGGGGTAGGTGGCTATGGCTACACCTTC. The chain joins TRBV30 to TRBJ1-2, with D hard to call. V lost 0 bases, J lost 4 bases, and 12 bases lay in between. Germline V gene sequence: CDR1 GTSNPN, CDR2 SVGIG (reference sequence). The CDR3 length is 14 residues.

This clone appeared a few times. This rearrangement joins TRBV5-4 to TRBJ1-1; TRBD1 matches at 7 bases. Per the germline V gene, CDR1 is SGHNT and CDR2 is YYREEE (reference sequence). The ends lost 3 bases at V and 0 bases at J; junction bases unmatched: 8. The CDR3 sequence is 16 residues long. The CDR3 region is CASSSGRQGMNTEAFF. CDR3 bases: TGTGCCAGCAGCTCCGGAAGACAGGGTATGAACACTGAAGCTTTCTTT.